This T cell receptor beta chain originates from a study of response to subunit inactivated influenza vaccine. Whole-study findings and limits: Authors suggested each seasonal flu vaccination may recruit only limited numbers of new T cells.

The ends were cut back, 2 bases at V and 3 bases at J, with 9 bases in the middle. Germline V CDR1 and CDR2: SGHKS, YYEKEE (reference sequence). CDR3 length: 14 amino acids. In the case of this clonotype: The target antigen is unknown.

One entry per CDR3 protein results from TCRdb running MiXCR on the RT-PCR reads. The sample records over 150,000 distinct CDR3 sequences, approximately 9.2% being singletons. The V and J genes are TRBV5-5 and TRBJ1-5; D remains unclear. The sequenced sample was non-naive T cells sorted from PBMCs, obtained on the day of vaccination. The TCR comes from a man in his forties or fifties who received an inactivated influenza vaccine. The CDR3 bases are TGTGCCAGCAGCTTCGGGCAGAACAATCAGCCCCAGCATTTT. This encodes CASSFGQNNQPQHF.